Below are 7 T cell receptor beta chains sequenced from a single sample in a study of vaccination effects on CD4 cells after COVID-19. For these receptors, no antigen is known. Profiling relied on immunoSEQ multiplex PCR, and the TCRdb table lists in-frame clones only, not all of them. The sample includes about 52,000 clones, 79% of them seen just once. In the ViraFEST assay, antigen-specific CD4+ clonotypes were identified by expansion after peptide-pool stimulation. Researchers isolated CD4+ T cells once 9 to 11 days of culture had elapsed. Prior SARS-CoV-2 infection was absent in the vaccine recipients, as shown by negative nucleocapsid antibodies. The sample here was CD4+ T cells from PBMCs cultured with HCoV-OC43 spike peptides, taken before COVID-19 vaccination. Regarding subset: HCoV-OC43 spike overlapping peptide pool stimulation. The receptors were sampled from a human donor who received a COVID-19 vaccine.

This clone was counted a few times. CDR3 loop: CASVDLGTGNTEAFF. In DNA form, the CDR3 reads TGTGCCAGCGTCGATCTAGGGACAGGGAACACTGAAGCTTTCTTT. The chain recombines TRBV21-1 with TRBJ1-1; TRBD1 is the table's D call, not checked against the DNA. TRBV21-1 is listed as a pseudogene. The CDR3 sequence is 15 residues long.

The table lists this clone with a count of one. The CDR3 DNA follows: TGTGCCAGCTCACTAAATGGACAGGGAGGAGGGACTGAAGCTTTCTTT. Amino acids: CASSLNGQGGGTEAFF. This chain connects TRBV18 to TRBJ1-1; the match to TRBD1 covers 8 bases. The CDR3 runs 16 residues. The trim removed 4 bases at V and 5 bases at J, leaving 12 bases unmatched. In germline, CDR1 is KGHSH, CDR2 LQKENI.

The genes are TRBV7-2 and TRBJ1-6, with D possibly matching TRBD1 (5 bases). The V gene's germline CDR1 is SGHTA and CDR2 FQGNSA. V dropped 5 bases and J dropped 2 bases, with 16 bases sitting between them. CDR3 length equals 17 residues. Written as DNA, the CDR3 is TGTGCCAGCAGCCTTCTTGGACATGCTACCTATAATTCACCCCTCCACTTT. Translated: CASSLLGHATYNSPLHF.

V gene TRBV7-2 combines with J gene TRBJ2-1; D could derive from TRBD1 or TRBD2 (6 bases each). CDR3 length: 15 amino acids. V was clipped by 5 bases and J by 2 bases, with 13 bases between them. Germline V gives CDR1 SGHTA, CDR2 FQGNSA. CDR3 sequence reads: CASSLAGHPYNEQFF. The CDR3 DNA reads TGTGCCAGCAGCCTCGCGGGACACCCCTACAATGAGCAGTTCTTC.

The chain carries TRBV18 and TRBJ1-1; maybe TRBD1 (5 bases). The CDR3 is 15 residues long. Trimming stripped 2 bases from V and 10 bases from J, with 20 bases between. The germline gives CDR1 KGHSH, CDR2 LQKENI. The DNA for the CDR3 is TGTGCCAGCTCACCAACCCTCAGTCCAGGGCACGGAGCTTTCTTT. Protein product: CASSPTLSPGHGAFF.

This chain connects TRBV5-1 to TRBJ2-2, with 8 bases lining up with TRBD1. Germline-derived CDR1 and CDR2 are SGHRS and YFSETQ. Trimming removed 5 bases from V and 3 bases from J; junction bases left unmatched: 3. This CDR3 has 14 residues. CDR3 region: CASRGQGDTGELFF. The CDR3 nucleotides are TGCGCCAGCAGAGGACAGGGTGACACCGGGGAGCTGTTTTTT.

The CDR3 is CASSQDRSSNQPQHF. The CDR3 DNA reads TGTGCCAGCTCTCAGGACAGGAGTAGCAATCAGCCCCAGCATTTT. The chain uses TRBV18 and TRBJ1-5; 7 nucleotides agree with TRBD1. With V trimmed by 6 bases and J by 0 bases, 5 bases remained unmatched. Per the germline V gene, CDR1 is KGHSH and CDR2 is LQKENI. The length of the CDR3 is 15 residues.